One T cell receptor (beta chain) is described in this entry. What it binds is unknown. This record comes from a study of blood T cells in healthy people across ages. Study conclusions and caveats: A strong correlation between TCR beta diversity and naive T cell percentage was seen. Age brought a roughly linear fall in TCR beta diversity measured per million T cells.

PBMCs numbering at least 6 million were isolated per sample. The second PCR ran about 6 to 11 cycles with a sample-barcoded 5' primer and J-beta primers. TCRdb reprocessed the 5' RACE reads via MiXCR and lists one record per CDR3 protein. The sample has some 1.4 million distinct CDR3 sequences, 40% to 50% seen once; the top ten hold less than 8%. V was trimmed by 5 bases and J by 0 bases, leaving 15 bases between them. The CDR3 loop spans 16 amino acids. Germline CDR1 MDHEN, CDR2 SYDVKM. The sequenced sample consisted of blood. The chain is built from TRBV28 and TRBJ2-3; D perhaps matches TRBD2 (5 bases). The TCR comes from a woman under 30 in good health. CDR3 bases: TGTGCCAGCAGTCCCACGGACTGGAATAGCACAGATACGCAGTATTTT. Translated: CASSPTDWNSTDTQYF.